The 4 T cell receptor beta chains in this list originate from one sample, sequenced in a study of breast tumors, draining lymph nodes, adjacent tissues. Axillary draining lymph nodes of breast cancer patients supplied the node samples. From the multiplex PCR reads, TCRdb called clonotypes with MiXCR, one entry per CDR3 protein. The table lists roughly 120,000 distinct CDR3 sequences, just under 20% of them singletons. The sequenced sample was axillary lymph node tissue. Source of these receptors: a female donor with breast cancer. Some clones in this sample may be carry-over from other donors' samples.

This clonotype was seen at least ten times. The gene calls are TRBV4-2 and TRBJ2-3, with a possible D match to TRBD2 (5 bases). The ends were cut back, 2 bases at V and 6 bases at J, with 9 bases in the middle. Per germline, CDR1 LGHNA and CDR2 YNFKEQ. The CDR3 contains 13 residues. The CDR3: CASSQSQRDTQYF. The CDR3 bases are TGTGCCAGCAGCCAATCCCAGCGGGATACGCAGTATTTT.

On this clonotype itself: This may stem from a read error, because a much larger clone lies one nucleotide away. The chain combines TRBV5-6 with TRBJ2-5; D gene unclear. The CDR3 runs 13 residues. Germline CDR1 is SGHDT and CDR2 is YYEEEE. The CDR3 region is CAGSLGILETQYF. DNA for the CDR3: TGTGCCGGCAGCTTGGGGATACTAGAGACCCAGTACTTC. The entire variable domain, with the rest obtained from reference TRBV5-6 and TRBJ2-5, is as follows: DAGVTQSPTHLIKTRGQQVTLRCSPKSGHDTVSWYQQALGQGPQFIFQYYEEEERQRGNFPDRFSGHQFPNYSSELNVNALLLGDSALYLCAGSLGILETQYFGPGTRLLVL.

At least ten counts were recorded for this clonotype. The chain couples TRBV20-1 to TRBJ1-5; TRBD1 aligns across 7 bases. The ends lost 3 bases at V and 6 bases at J; junction bases unmatched: 11. The V gene's germline CDR1 is DFQATT and CDR2 SNEGSKA (reference sequence). The CDR3 sequence is 15 residues long. This chain's CDR3 is CSARGTVNNLQPQHF. The CDR3 DNA is TGCAGTGCTAGGGGGACAGTGAATAACCTTCAGCCCCAGCATTTT.

CDR3 sequence: CASTQGDEAFF. The CDR3 bases are TGTGCCAGCACCCAGGGAGATGAAGCTTTCTTT. The chain is built from TRBV3-1 and TRBJ1-1, with D possibly TRBD1 on 5 matching bases. This CDR3 comprises 11 residues. The germline gives CDR1 LGHDT, CDR2 YNNKEL (reference sequence). Trimming left V 7 bases short and J 7 bases short, with 10 bases between.